These 3 T cell receptor beta chains were sequenced from one sample in a study of control samples from healthy donors and cancer patients. Here immunoSEQ multiplex PCR was the method, and the copy in TCRdb shows in-frame clones only, minus some. This sample has around 94,000 clones, with under 95% found just once. The sequencing input was blood. Every receptor here comes from a woman aged 18-35 years in good health.

This clone was seen only a few times. The CDR3 coding sequence is TGCGCCAGCAGCCGCAACAGGGATCACACCTACGAGCAGTACTTC. This translates into CASSRNRDHTYEQYF. The chain combines TRBV5-1 with TRBJ2-7; D is possibly TRBD1 (6 bases). Looked up from germline, CDR1 is SGHRS and CDR2 is YFSETQ. V was shortened by 4 bases and J by 2 bases, with 16 bases between the two germline ends. This CDR3 is built from 15 residues.

The V gene is TRBV2, the J gene TRBJ2-3; the D is unclear. The CDR3 runs to 11 residues. In germline, CDR1 is SNHLY, CDR2 FYNNEI. V was pared by 6 bases and J by 9 bases, with 10 bases between. CDR3 amino acids: CASRGDGTQYF. The CDR3 nucleotides are TGTGCCAGCAGAGGCGACGGCACGCAGTATTTT.

This sequence joins TRBV7-9 and TRBJ2-1; 7 positions agree with TRBD1. Germline loops: CDR1 SEHNR, CDR2 FQNEAQ (reference sequence). V shed 4 bases and J 9 bases; nucleotides not matched to a gene: 12. This CDR3 contains 15 residues. The CDR3 protein is CASSSTGTETGEQFF. Written as DNA, the CDR3 is TGTGCCAGCAGCTCTACCGGGACAGAAACGGGTGAGCAGTTCTTC.